This TCR beta chain was sequenced for a study of blood T cell repertoires in COVID-19. Background on the study: PBMCs, B-cell-depleted T cells, or T cells were the source of the cDNA or gDNA that made up the material.

Authors' processing steps: From reference gene primer amplification, estimates of nucleated cell counts were derived. Method: immunoSEQ multiplex PCR; TCRdb's copy keeps in-frame clones and lacks some. From that table come the V and J calls and clone size; the DNA was used to work out D and trimming. Seen here are approximately 160,000 clones, 80% observed once, and the top ten hold under 7%. This clone was recorded a few times. Material: PBMCs or T cells enriched from blood (not recorded which). The clonotype was recovered from a man aged 35 to 55 who had recovered from COVID-19.

CDR3 in DNA: TGTGCCAGCAGCATCATCACAGGGTATGGAAACACCATATATTTT. As protein: CASSIITGYGNTIYF. The chain carries TRBV11-2 and TRBJ1-3, with D maybe TRBD1 (6 bases). The V end lost 5 bases, the J end lost 3 bases, and 14 bases lay between the germline ends. CDR1 and CDR2 (germline): SGHAT, FQNNGV. CDR3 length: 15 amino acids.